Detailed here is one T cell receptor (beta chain). Its antigen is unknown. Trimming cost V 4 bases and J 3 bases; bases outside gene matches: 7. The CDR3 loop spans 15 amino acids. CDR1 and CDR2 from the germline V gene are SGHRS and YFSETQ. The data stem from a study of cytomegalovirus exposure and HLA in healthy donors. Profiling relied on immunoSEQ multiplex PCR, and the TCRdb table lists in-frame clones only, not all of them. The table records about 120,000 clones, around 90% of them present only once. Whole-study results and caveats: CMV antigen specificity of a few CMV-associated chains was confirmed in vitro. Associated with cytomegalovirus, according to the listing, were some 180 TCR beta chains. Reportedly, diagnosis of cytomegalovirus status by the classifier showed high specificity and sensitivity. That first-cohort TCR clusters tended to co-occur in the 90 to 150 validation repertoires was found in a later analysis.

This sequence originates from a young woman in good health and CMV-seronegative. The source material was PBMCs. The chain employs TRBV5-1 and TRBJ2-1, with TRBD1 matching 7 bases. This CDR3 is CASSRAGTDYNEQFF. The CDR3 DNA sequence: TGCGCCAGCAGCCGAGCCGGGACAGACTACAATGAGCAGTTCTTC. Combining the CDR3 with reference TRBV5-1 and TRBJ2-1 gives the whole variable domain KAGVTQTPRYLIKTRGQQVTLSCSPISGHRSVSWYQQTPGQGLQFLFEYFSETQRNKGNFPGRFSGRQFSNSRSEMNVSTLELGDSALYLCASSRAGTDYNEQFFGPGTRLTVL.